What follows are 11 T cell receptor beta chains derived from one specimen sequenced in a study of control samples from healthy donors and cancer patients. Profiled with immunoSEQ multiplex PCR; TCRdb holds only in-frame clones, not every one. This table has about 120,000 clones, roughly 93% appearing once. The sample taken for sequencing was blood. Receptors were obtained from a man aged 25 to 40 in good health.

This clone was counted a single time. The chain recombines TRBV6-1 with TRBJ2-2; no clear D gene. The CDR3 totals 14 residues. Deletions cut 3 bases from V and 4 bases from J, with 9 bases between. Per germline, CDR1 MNHNS and CDR2 SASEGT. CDR3 loop: CASSEGWGTGELFF. The CDR3 DNA sequence: TGTGCCAGCAGTGAGGGTTGGGGCACCGGGGAGCTGTTTTTT.

This CDR3 reads CASSPDISGYTF. CDR3 in DNA: TGTGCCAGCTCACCGGACATCTCTGGCTACACCTTC. V gene TRBV18 combines with J gene TRBJ1-2; a possible D gene is TRBD1 (5 bases). CDR3 length: 12 amino acids. From germline, CDR1 is KGHSH and CDR2 LQKENI. The ends were cut back, 3 bases at V and 7 bases at J, with 9 bases in the middle.

This sequence joins TRBV2 and TRBJ1-2; 8 bases agree with TRBD1. Germline lookup yields CDR1 SNHLY and CDR2 FYNNEI. The CDR3 loop spans 12 amino acids. Trimming cost V 7 bases and J 7 bases; bases outside gene matches: 5. The CDR3: CASTSDRAGYTF. The CDR3 nucleotides read TGTGCCAGCACCTCGGACAGGGCTGGCTACACCTTC. Complete variable domain (other parts from reference TRBV2 and TRBJ1-2): EPEVTQTPSHQVTQMGQEVILRCVPISNHLYFYWYRQILGQKVEFLVSFYNNEISEKSEIFDDQFSVERPDGSNFTLKIRSTKLEDSAMYFCASTSDRAGYTFGSGTRLTVV.

The J gene is TRBJ2-1, the V gene TRBV25-1; D is unclear. The CDR3 is made up of 12 amino acids. V was cut by 4 bases and J by 10 bases, with 11 bases left in between. Germline V gives CDR1 MGHDK, CDR2 SYGVNS. In DNA form, the CDR3 reads TGTGCCAGCAGTGCCGACCCGCTAGAGCAGTTCTTC. Translation: CASSADPLEQFF.

J is TRBJ1-4 and V is TRBV24-1, with no clear D. Germline assignment: CDR1 KGHDR and CDR2 SFDVKD. The CDR3 has 12 amino acids. V gave up 9 bases and J gave up 8 bases, with 12 bases separating them. The CDR3 loop reads CATSDGGEKLFF. The CDR3, as DNA: TGTGCCACCTCCGACGGAGGGGAAAAACTGTTTTTT.

V usage is TRBV5-5 and J usage is TRBJ1-1; TRBD1 is a possible D gene (5 bases). Trimming left V 2 bases short and J 0 bases short, with 8 bases between. Germline V CDR1 and CDR2: SGHKS, YYEKEE (reference sequence). The CDR3 has 14 amino acids. CDR3 protein: CASSFGGVNTEAFF. The DNA for the CDR3 is TGTGCCAGCAGCTTCGGGGGGGTGAACACTGAAGCTTTCTTT.

With respect to this clone: The same CDR3 also results from other DNA sequences found in this sample. V gene TRBV14 combines with J gene TRBJ2-1, with TRBD1 identical over 8 bases. With V trimmed by 6 bases and J by 8 bases, 12 bases remained unmatched. Germline values: CDR1 SGHDN, CDR2 FVKESK. The CDR3 is 15 amino acids. The CDR3 here is CASSPGGISRDEQFF. Written as DNA, the CDR3 is TGTGCCAGCAGTCCAGGGGGCATATCCCGTGATGAGCAGTTCTTC.

The chain uses TRBV11-2 and TRBJ2-3; D remains ambiguous. Germline CDR1 is SGHAT and CDR2 is FQNNGV. The CDR3 loop spans 13 amino acids. With 5 bases removed from V and 9 bases from J, the gap between germline ends came to 15 bases. As DNA, the CDR3 is TGTGCCAGCAGCCCCCTCCGGTCCACCACGCAGTATTTT. Protein sequence: CASSPLRSTTQYF.

The rearrangement links TRBV28 to TRBJ2-7; 7 bases align to TRBD2. Germline CDR1 MDHEN, CDR2 SYDVKM. CDR3 size: 15 residues. V gave up 3 bases and J gave up 4 bases; unmatched junction bases: 9. The CDR3 loop reads CASSLEGGGSYEQYF. The DNA of the CDR3 is TGTGCCAGCAGTTTGGAGGGCGGGGGATCGTACGAGCAGTACTTC.

V usage is TRBV21-1 and J usage is TRBJ2-7; TRBD1 reflects the table's D call only, with no check against the DNA. TRBV21-1 is designated a pseudogene. The CDR3 is 16 residues long. CDR3 in amino acids: CASSKALDREAHEQYF. In DNA form, the CDR3 reads TGTGCCAGCAGCAAAGCTTTAGACAGGGAGGCGCACGAGCAGTACTTC.

The rearrangement links TRBV25-1 to TRBJ2-3; D possibly corresponds to TRBD1 (5 bases). Per germline, CDR1 MGHDK and CDR2 SYGVNS. V lost 2 bases to trimming and J lost 5 bases, with 20 bases between them. The CDR3 runs to 17 residues. CDR3 residues: CASSERRVAPSGDTQYF. In DNA, the CDR3 is TGTGCCAGCAGTGAACGCAGGGTAGCTCCGTCCGGAGATACGCAGTATTTT.